Sequencing of this TCR beta chain was carried out in a study of T cell changes during pregnancy in multiple sclerosis. The CDR3 is 15 residues long. Trimming removed 4 bases from V and 5 bases from J; junction bases left unmatched: 6. Germline V gene lookup returns CDR1 MDHEN and CDR2 SYDVKM. Profiled with immunoSEQ multiplex PCR; TCRdb holds only in-frame clones, not every one. This sample carries fewer than 110,000 clones, about nine tenths of them seen once, and the ten largest clones take about 2.9%. The TCR comes from a female donor with multiple sclerosis, enrolled in a pregnancy study. This chain links TRBV28 with TRBJ2-5, with TRBD2 matching over 11 bases. Sequencing was performed on peripheral blood, taken in the second trimester of pregnancy. The CDR3 nucleotides read TGTGCCAGCAGTTCCATAGCGGGAGGGTTGGAGACCCAGTACTTC. Translating gives CASSSIAGGLETQYF.